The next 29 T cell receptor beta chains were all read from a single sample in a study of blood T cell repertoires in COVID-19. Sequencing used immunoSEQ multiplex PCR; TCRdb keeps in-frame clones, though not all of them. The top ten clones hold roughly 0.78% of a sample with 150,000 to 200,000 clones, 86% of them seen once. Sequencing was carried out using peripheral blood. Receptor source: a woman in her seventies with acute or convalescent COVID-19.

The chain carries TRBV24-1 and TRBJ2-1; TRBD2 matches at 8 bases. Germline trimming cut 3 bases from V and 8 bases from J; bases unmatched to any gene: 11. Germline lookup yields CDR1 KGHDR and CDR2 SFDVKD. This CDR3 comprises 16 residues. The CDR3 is CATSDTSAGGRDEQFF. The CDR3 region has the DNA TGTGCCACCAGTGATACCTCGGCGGGGGGCCGGGATGAGCAGTTCTTC.

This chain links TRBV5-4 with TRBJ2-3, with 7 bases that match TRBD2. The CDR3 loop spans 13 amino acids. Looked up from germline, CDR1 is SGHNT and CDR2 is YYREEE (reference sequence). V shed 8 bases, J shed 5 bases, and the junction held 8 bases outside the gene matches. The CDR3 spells CASRGSWGDTQYF. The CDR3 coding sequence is TGTGCCAGTCGCGGGAGCTGGGGAGATACGCAGTATTTT.

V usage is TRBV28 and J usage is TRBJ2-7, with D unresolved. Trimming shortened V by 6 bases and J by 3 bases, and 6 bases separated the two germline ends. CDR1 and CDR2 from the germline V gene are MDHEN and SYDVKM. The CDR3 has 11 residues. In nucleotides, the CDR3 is TGTGCCAGCAGAGCTAACTACGAGCAGTACTTC. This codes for CASRANYEQYF.

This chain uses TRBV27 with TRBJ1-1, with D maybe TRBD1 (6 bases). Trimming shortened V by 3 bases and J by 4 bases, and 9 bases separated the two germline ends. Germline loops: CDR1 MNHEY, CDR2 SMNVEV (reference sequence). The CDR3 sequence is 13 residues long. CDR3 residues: CASSFRGITEAFF. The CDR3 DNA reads TGTGCCAGCAGTTTTAGGGGGATCACTGAAGCTTTCTTT.

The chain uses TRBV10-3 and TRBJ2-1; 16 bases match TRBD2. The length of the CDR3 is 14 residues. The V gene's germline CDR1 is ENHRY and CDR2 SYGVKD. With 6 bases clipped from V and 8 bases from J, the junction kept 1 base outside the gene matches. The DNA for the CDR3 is TGTGCCATCAGGGGGACTAGCGGGAGGGATGAGCAGTTCTTC. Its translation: CAIRGTSGRDEQFF.

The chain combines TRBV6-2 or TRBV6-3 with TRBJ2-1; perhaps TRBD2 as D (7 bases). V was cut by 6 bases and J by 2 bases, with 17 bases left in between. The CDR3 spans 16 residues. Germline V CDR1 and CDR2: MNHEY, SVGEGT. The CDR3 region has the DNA TGTGCCAGCAGCCTGAGGGGGAGGGTCCCCTACAATGAGCAGTTCTTC. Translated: CASSLRGRVPYNEQFF.

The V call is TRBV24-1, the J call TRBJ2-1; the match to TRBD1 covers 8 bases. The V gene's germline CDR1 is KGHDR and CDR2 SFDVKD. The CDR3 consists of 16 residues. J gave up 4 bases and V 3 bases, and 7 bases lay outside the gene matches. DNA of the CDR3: TGTGCCACCAGTGATGCCCGGGACAGGCCGTACAATGAGCAGTTCTTC. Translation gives CATSDARDRPYNEQFF.

CDR3 sequence: CASSPRTAINEKLFF. CDR3 DNA: TGTGCCAGCAGCCCCCGGACAGCGATTAATGAAAAACTGTTTTTT. This rearrangement joins TRBV4-2 to TRBJ1-4, with a tentative D call TRBD1 (6 bases). CDR3 length: 15 residues. Germline V gene data show CDR1 as LGHNA and CDR2 as YNFKEQ. Trimming removed 4 bases from V and 4 bases from J, with 13 bases in between.

CDR3 coding DNA: TGTGCCAGCAGCACGACAGGGATGAACACCGGGGAGCTGTTTTTT. Translating gives CASSTTGMNTGELFF. This chain joins TRBV3-1 (or the pseudogene TRBV3-2) and TRBJ2-2; 7 bases match TRBD1. Germline V gene lookup returns CDR1 LGHDT and CDR2 YNNKEL (reference sequence). V shed 5 bases, J shed 1 base, and the junction held 4 bases outside the gene matches. The CDR3 consists of 15 residues.

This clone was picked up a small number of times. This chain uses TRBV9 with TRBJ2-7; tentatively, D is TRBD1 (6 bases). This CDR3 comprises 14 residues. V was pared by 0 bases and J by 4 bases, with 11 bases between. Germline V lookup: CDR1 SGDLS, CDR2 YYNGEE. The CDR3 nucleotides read TGTGCCAGCAGCGTAGCTTCAGGGGAGTACGAGCAGTACTTC. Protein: CASSVASGEYEQYF. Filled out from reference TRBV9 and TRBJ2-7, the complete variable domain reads DSGVTQTPKHLITATGQRVTLRCSPRSGDLSVYWYQQSLDQGLQFLIQYYNGEERAKGNILERFSAQQFPDLHSELNLSSLELGDSALYFCASSVASGEYEQYFGPGTRLTVT.

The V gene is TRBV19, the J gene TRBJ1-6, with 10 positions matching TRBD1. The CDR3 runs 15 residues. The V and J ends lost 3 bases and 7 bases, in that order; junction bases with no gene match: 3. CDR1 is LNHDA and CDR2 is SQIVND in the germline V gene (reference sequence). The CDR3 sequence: CASSIWTGGNSPLHF. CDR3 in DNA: TGTGCCAGTAGTATCTGGACAGGGGGAAATTCACCCCTCCACTTT.

The CDR3 loop is CASSRQGSKETQYF. CDR3 DNA sequence: TGTGCCAGCAGCCGACAGGGGAGTAAAGAGACCCAGTACTTC. The gene calls are TRBV3-1 (or the pseudogene TRBV3-2) and TRBJ2-5; 8 nucleotides agree with TRBD1. V shed 4 bases and J 3 bases; nucleotides not matched to a gene: 4. The CDR3 sequence is 14 residues long. The germline V gene encodes CDR1 LGHDT and CDR2 YNNKEL (reference sequence).

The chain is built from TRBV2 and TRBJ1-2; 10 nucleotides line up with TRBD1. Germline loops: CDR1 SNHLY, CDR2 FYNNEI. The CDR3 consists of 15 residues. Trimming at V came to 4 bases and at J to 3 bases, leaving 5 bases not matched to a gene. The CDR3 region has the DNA TGTGCCAGCAGTGCCCGGACAGGGGGACACTATGGCTACACCTTC. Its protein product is CASSARTGGHYGYTF.

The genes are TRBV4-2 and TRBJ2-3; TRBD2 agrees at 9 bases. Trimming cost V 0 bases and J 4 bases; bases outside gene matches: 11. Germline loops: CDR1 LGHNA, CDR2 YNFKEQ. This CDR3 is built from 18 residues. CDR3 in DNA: TGTGCCAGCAGCCAAGATTTTCCTAGCGGGACTAGACCAGATACGCAGTATTTT. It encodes CASSQDFPSGTRPDTQYF.

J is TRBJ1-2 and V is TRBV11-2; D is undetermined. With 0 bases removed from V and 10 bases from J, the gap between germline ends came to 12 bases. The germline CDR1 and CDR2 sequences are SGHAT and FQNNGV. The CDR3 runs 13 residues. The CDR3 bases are TGTGCCAGCAGCTTAGAACAATCGAGGGACTACACCTTC. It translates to CASSLEQSRDYTF.

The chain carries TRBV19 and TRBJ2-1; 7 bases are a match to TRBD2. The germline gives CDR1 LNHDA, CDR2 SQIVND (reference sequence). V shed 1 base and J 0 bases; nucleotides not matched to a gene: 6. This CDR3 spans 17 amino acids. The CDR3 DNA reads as TGTGCCAGTAGTATAGCCGACGGGGGGAGCTCCTACAATGAGCAGTTCTTC. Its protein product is CASSIADGGSSYNEQFF.

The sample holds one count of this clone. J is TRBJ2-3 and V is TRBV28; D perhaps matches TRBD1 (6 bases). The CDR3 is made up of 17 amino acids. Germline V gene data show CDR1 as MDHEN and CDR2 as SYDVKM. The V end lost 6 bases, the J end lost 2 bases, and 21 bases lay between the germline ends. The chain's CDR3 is CASRPPPTGVFTDTQYF. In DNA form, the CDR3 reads TGTGCCAGCAGGCCACCCCCGACAGGAGTCTTCACAGATACGCAGTATTTT.

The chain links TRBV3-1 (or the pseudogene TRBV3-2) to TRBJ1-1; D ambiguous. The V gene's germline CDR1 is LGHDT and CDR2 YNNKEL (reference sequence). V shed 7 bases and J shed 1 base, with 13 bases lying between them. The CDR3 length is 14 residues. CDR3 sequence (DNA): TGTGCCAGCACTCCCTTAACGGGGAACACTGAAGCTTTCTTT. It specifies CASTPLTGNTEAFF.

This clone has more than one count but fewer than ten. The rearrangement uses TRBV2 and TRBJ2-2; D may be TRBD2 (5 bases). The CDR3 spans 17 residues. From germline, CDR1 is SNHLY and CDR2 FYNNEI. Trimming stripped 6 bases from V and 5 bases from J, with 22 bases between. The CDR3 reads CASSQERQAWRTGELFF. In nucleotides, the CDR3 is TGTGCCAGCAGCCAAGAACGGCAGGCCTGGAGGACCGGGGAGCTGTTTTTT.

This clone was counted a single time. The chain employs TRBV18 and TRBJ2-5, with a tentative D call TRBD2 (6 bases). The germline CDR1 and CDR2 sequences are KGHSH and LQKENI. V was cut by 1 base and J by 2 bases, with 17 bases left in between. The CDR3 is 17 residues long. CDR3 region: CASSPLVGGSGQETQYF. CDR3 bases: TGTGCCAGCTCACCACTTGTGGGGGGAAGTGGACAAGAGACCCAGTACTTC.

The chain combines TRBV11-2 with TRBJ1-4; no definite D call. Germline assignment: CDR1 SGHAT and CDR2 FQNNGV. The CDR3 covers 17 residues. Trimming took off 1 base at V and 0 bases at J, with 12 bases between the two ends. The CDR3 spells CASSLGQSFATNEKLFF. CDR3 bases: TGTGCCAGCAGCTTAGGGCAGTCTTTTGCAACTAATGAAAAACTGTTTTTT.

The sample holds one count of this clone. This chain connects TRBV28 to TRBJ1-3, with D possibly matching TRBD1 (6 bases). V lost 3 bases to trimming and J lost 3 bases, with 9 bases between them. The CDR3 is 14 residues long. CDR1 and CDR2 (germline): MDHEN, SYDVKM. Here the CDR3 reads CASSFGGVGNTIYF. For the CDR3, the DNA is TGTGCCAGCAGTTTTGGGGGCGTTGGAAACACCATATATTTT.

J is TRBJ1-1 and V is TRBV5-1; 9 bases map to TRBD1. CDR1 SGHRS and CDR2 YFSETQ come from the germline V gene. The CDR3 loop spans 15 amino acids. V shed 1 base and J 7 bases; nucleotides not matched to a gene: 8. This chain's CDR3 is CASSLTGQGWGEAFF. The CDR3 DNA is TGCGCCAGCAGCTTGACGGGACAGGGCTGGGGTGAAGCTTTCTTT.

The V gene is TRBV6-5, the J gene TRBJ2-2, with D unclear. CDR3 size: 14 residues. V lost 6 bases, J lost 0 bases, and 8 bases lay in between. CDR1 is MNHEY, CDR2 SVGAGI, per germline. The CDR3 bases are TGTGCCAGCAGACGAGTAACGAACACCGGGGAGCTGTTTTTT. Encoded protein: CASRRVTNTGELFF.

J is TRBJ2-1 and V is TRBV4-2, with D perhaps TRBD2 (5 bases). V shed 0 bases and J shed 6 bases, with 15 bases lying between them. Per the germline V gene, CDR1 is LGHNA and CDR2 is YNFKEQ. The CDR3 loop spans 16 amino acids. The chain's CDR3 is CASSQDGPAGRNEQFF. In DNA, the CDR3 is TGTGCCAGCAGCCAAGATGGGCCGGCGGGTCGCAATGAGCAGTTCTTC.

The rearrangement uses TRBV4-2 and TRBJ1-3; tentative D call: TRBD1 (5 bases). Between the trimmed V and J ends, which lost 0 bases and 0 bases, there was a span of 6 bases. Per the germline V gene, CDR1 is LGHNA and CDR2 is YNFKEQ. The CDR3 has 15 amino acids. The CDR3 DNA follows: TGTGCCAGCAGCCAAGAGCAGGGCTCTGGAAACACCATATATTTT. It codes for CASSQEQGSGNTIYF.

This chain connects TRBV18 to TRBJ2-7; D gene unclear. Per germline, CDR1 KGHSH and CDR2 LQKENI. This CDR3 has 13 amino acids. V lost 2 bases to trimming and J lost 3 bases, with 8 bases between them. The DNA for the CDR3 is TGTGCCAGCTCACCAGGCGCGGACTACGAGCAGTACTTC. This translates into CASSPGADYEQYF.

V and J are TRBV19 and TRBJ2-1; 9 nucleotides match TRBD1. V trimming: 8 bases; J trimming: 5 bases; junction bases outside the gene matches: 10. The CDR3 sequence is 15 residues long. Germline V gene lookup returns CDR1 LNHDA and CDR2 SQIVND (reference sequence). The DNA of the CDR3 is TGTGCCAGTTCCCCCGCCGGGACAGGGCACAATGAGCAGTTCTTC. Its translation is CASSPAGTGHNEQFF.

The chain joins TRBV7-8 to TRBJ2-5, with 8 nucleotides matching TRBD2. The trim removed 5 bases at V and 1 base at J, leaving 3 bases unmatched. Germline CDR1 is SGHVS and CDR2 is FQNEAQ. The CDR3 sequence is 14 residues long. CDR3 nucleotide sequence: TGTGCCAGCAGCCCCGGGAGGGTCCAAGAGACCCAGTACTTC. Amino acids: CASSPGRVQETQYF.